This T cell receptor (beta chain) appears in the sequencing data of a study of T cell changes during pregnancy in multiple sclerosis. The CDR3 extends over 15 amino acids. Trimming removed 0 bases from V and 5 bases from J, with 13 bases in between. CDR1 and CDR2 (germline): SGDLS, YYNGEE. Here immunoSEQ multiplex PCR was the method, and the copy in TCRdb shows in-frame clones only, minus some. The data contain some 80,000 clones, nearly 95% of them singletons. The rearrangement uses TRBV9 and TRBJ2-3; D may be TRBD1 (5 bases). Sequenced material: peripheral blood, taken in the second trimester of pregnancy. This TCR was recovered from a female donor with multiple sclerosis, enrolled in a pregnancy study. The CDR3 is CASSVAGAIVDTQYF. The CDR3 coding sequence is TGTGCCAGCAGCGTAGCTGGGGCGATCGTAGATACGCAGTATTTT.